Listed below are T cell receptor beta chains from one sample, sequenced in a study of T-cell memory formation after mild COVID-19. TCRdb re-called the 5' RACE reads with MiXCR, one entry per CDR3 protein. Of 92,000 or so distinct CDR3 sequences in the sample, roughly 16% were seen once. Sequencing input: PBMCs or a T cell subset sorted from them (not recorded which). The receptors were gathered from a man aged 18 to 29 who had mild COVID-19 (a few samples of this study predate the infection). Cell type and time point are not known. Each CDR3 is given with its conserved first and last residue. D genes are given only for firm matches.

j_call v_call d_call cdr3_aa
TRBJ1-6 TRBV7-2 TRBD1 CASSLVRGSLRNSPLHF
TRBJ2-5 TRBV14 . CASSRSGYGVYQETQYF
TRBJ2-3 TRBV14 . CASSHPPARSTDTQYF
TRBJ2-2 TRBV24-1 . CATSETATGELFF
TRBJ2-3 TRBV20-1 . CSASSEGASDTQYF
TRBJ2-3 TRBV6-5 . CASSSLRVGSTDTQYF
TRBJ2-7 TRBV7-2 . CASSLVHDSPGEQYF
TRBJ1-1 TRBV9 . CASSTEGSLGNTEAFF
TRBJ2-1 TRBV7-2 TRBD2 CASSLKASGGDEQFF
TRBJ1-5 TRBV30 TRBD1 CAWSTGTGVVSNQPQHF
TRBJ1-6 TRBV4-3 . CASSQVQGRYSPLHF
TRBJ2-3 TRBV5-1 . CASSLTGPRTDTQYF
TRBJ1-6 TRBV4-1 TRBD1 CASSQGQGGNSPLHF
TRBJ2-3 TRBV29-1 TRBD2 CSVGGMGSDTQYF
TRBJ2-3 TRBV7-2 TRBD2 CASSLTSGGATDTQYF
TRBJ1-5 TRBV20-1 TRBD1 CGGQGSNQPQHF
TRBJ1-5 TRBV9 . CASSAWDSNQPQHF
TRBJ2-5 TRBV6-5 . CASSYVSRWETQYF
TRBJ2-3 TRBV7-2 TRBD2 CASSLELAGDTQYF
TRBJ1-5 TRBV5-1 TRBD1 CASSWRLTGHQPQHF
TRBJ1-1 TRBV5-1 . CASSLYGANTEAFF
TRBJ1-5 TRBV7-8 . CASSPYGGVSNQPQHF
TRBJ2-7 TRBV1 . CTSSQTGGETYEQYF
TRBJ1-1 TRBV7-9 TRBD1 CASSSTGGGWTEAFF
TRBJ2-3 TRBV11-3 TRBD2 CASSQWSGGTDTQYF
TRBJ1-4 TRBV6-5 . CASSYGPDEKLFF
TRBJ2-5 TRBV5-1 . CASSLERTYQETQYF
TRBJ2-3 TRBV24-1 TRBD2 CATSDPLAGEGGDTQYF
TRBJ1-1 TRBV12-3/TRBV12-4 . CASSLNTGPLGGEAFF
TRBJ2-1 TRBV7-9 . CASSSRGSGDEQFF
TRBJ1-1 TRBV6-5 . CASSYWGLNTEAFF
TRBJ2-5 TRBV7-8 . CASSLPKGYLARETQYF